The rows below give T cell receptor beta chains drawn from one sample of a study of shared clonotypes between healthy human individuals. The method was immunoSEQ multiplex PCR; TCRdb's version includes in-frame clones alone and lacks a portion of them. The data contain some 2,000,000 clones, 85% to 95% of them singletons. The sample consisted of naive CD4+ T cells sorted from blood. These receptors originate from a man between 18 and 35 years old in good health. Each CDR3 is given with its conserved first and last residue. D genes are given only for firm matches. Size is omitted from some rows. Given values are once, few, many or a class for expanded clones.

cdr3_aa	cdr3_nt	j_call	clone_size	d_call	v_call
CASRGWGSVGNIQYF	TGTGCCAGTCGAGGGTGGGGCTCGGTGGGAAACATTCAGTACTTC	TRBJ2-4	.	.	TRBV27
CASSLGSGLGTDTQYF	TGTGCCAGCAGCTTAGGATCAGGACTGGGCACAGATACGCAGTATTTT	TRBJ2-3	once	.	TRBV7-9
CASSQDFGENEQFF	TGCGCCAGCAGCCAAGATTTCGGGGAAAATGAGCAGTTCTTC	TRBJ2-1	once	.	TRBV4-1
CAWSVKVGGWDEQYF	TGTGCCTGGAGTGTAAAAGTAGGGGGATGGGACGAGCAGTACTTC	TRBJ2-7	.	.	TRBV30
CASRLSSGNTIYF	TGTGCCAGTAGGCTTTCCTCTGGAAACACCATATATTTT	TRBJ1-3	.	.	TRBV19
CASSLDPDRGAYGYTF	TGTGCCAGCAGCTTAGATCCCGACAGGGGGGCCTATGGCTACACCTTC	TRBJ1-2	.	TRBD1	TRBV11-2
CASSQGTNDNYGYTF	TGTGCCAGCTCACAGGGGACCAACGACAACTATGGCTACACCTTC	TRBJ1-2	.	.	TRBV18
CASSPGQGEQPQHF	TGTGCCAGCTCTCCCGGACAGGGGGAGCAGCCCCAGCATTTT	TRBJ1-5	.	TRBD1	TRBV18
CASSWNRVRGSPLHF	TGTGCCAGCAGCTGGAACAGGGTACGGGGCTCACCCCTCCACTTT	TRBJ1-6	.	.	TRBV5-8
CAISDSSGGETQYF	TGTGCCATCAGTGATTCGAGCGGGGGGGAGACCCAGTACTTC	TRBJ2-5	.	TRBD2	TRBV10-3
CAWSAGHYNSPLHF	TGTGCCTGGAGTGCGGGTCACTATAATTCACCCCTCCACTTT	TRBJ1-6	once	.	TRBV30
CASSRTEGNTIYF	TGTGCCAGCAGTAGGACGGAAGGAAACACCATATATTTT	TRBJ1-3	.	.	TRBV6-5
CASSPGTGNYGYTF	TGTGCCAGCTCACCTGGGACTGGAAACTATGGCTACACCTTC	TRBJ1-2	once	.	TRBV18
CASSISLAYNEQFF	TGTGCCAGTAGTATAAGTCTAGCATACAATGAGCAGTTCTTC	TRBJ2-1	.	.	TRBV19
CASSRTGGTEAFF	TGTGCCAGCAGCCGGACAGGGGGCACTGAAGCTTTCTTT	TRBJ1-1	.	TRBD1	TRBV2
CATSSGGADLDTQYF	TGTGCCACCTCTAGCGGGGGCGCCGACCTAGATACGCAGTATTTT	TRBJ2-3	.	.	TRBV21-1
CASTFGSAGTEAFF	TGTGCCAGCACCTTCGGCTCGGCGGGGACTGAAGCTTTCTTT	TRBJ1-1	.	.	TRBV2
CASSFTGGSEAFF	TGTGCCAGCAGCTTTACAGGGGGCTCTGAAGCTTTCTTT	TRBJ1-1	.	TRBD1	TRBV7-2
CASSTRTSTSNEQFF	TGTGCCAGCAGTACCCGGACAAGTACGTCCAATGAGCAGTTCTTC	TRBJ2-1	.	.	TRBV27
CASSLRGQRQETQYF	TGTGCCAGCAGCTTAAGGGGACAACGGCAAGAGACCCAGTACTTC	TRBJ2-5	.	.	TRBV7-3
CASSPSQVSGELFF	TGCGCCAGCAGCCCCTCACAGGTATCCGGGGAGCTGTTTTTT	TRBJ2-2	.	.	TRBV5-1
CASSSGQGDTLNQPQHF	TGTGCCAGCAGCTCGGGACAGGGAGATACCCTCAATCAGCCCCAGCATTTT	TRBJ1-5	.	TRBD1	TRBV5-6